A single sample is the source of the 6 T cell receptor beta chains below, sequenced in a study of CD8+ T cells in alopecia areata. RNA extraction and reverse transcription yielded cDNA as sequencing template. The data were produced by immunoSEQ multiplex PCR, yet TCRdb's version contains in-frame clones alone and is incomplete. This sample has approximately 280,000 clones, with roughly 60% found just once. Stated treatment: oral pan-JAK inhibitor, 5-10 mg twice daily. Sequencing was performed on CD4+ T cells sorted from blood, taken at week 24, from a patient treated with tofacitinib. The origin of the receptors is a human donor with alopecia areata.

The V and J genes are TRBV30 and TRBJ2-7; D may match TRBD1 or TRBD2 (5 bases each). Germline values: CDR1 GTSNPN, CDR2 SVGIG (reference sequence). V was shortened by 1 base and J by 2 bases, with 12 bases between the two germline ends. The CDR3 runs 14 residues. CDR3 amino acids: CAWSAGTRAYEQYF. The CDR3, as DNA: TGTGCCTGGAGTGCCGGGACCCGAGCCTACGAGCAGTACTTC.

The V gene is TRBV28, the J gene TRBJ2-1; 8 nucleotides match TRBD1. The germline CDR1 and CDR2 sequences are MDHEN and SYDVKM. J lost 0 bases, V lost 8 bases, and 9 bases had no gene match. The CDR3 runs 16 residues. The CDR3 is CASGKDRGHSYNEQFF. CDR3 bases: TGTGCCAGCGGAAAAGACAGGGGACACTCCTACAATGAGCAGTTCTTC.

The rearrangement links TRBV30 to TRBJ1-2; no reliable D call. In germline, CDR1 is GTSNPN, CDR2 SVGIG (reference sequence). The CDR3 covers 12 residues. V was clipped by 2 bases and J by 2 bases, with 6 bases between them. The chain's CDR3 is CAWSIFNYGYTF. CDR3 DNA: TGTGCCTGGAGTATCTTCAACTATGGCTACACCTTC.

The chain has TRBV28 and TRBJ1-5; TRBD1 matches 12 bases. The germline CDR1 and CDR2 sequences are MDHEN and SYDVKM. CDR3 size: 16 residues. Trimming at V came to 5 bases and at J to 11 bases, leaving 13 bases not matched to a gene. CDR3 residues: CASSAPGTGGGGTQHF. CDR3 nucleotide sequence: TGTGCCAGCAGTGCACCCGGGACAGGGGGCGGGGGAACCCAGCATTTT.

This chain links TRBV5-1 with TRBJ1-2, with D tentatively TRBD1 (6 bases). The germline V gene encodes CDR1 SGHRS and CDR2 YFSETQ. The CDR3 has 14 amino acids. The ends were cut back, 1 base at V and 8 bases at J, with 15 bases in the middle. The CDR3 bases are TGCGCCAGCAGCTTGAGTTTGGGGGCTCAGGGCTACACCTTC. It translates to CASSLSLGAQGYTF.

The V call is TRBV27, the J call TRBJ2-4; 12 bases agree with TRBD1. Germline V gene lookup returns CDR1 MNHEY and CDR2 SMNVEV (reference sequence). The CDR3 runs 15 residues. Germline trimming cut 7 bases from V and 10 bases from J; bases unmatched to any gene: 11. CDR3 in amino acids: CASTTFRDRGRIQYF. The CDR3 coding sequence is TGTGCCAGCACCACATTCCGGGACAGGGGGCGAATTCAGTACTTC.